The sequence of this T cell receptor (beta chain) was determined in a study of blood T cell repertoires in COVID-19. CDR3 size: 11 residues. From germline, CDR1 is LGHDT and CDR2 YNNKEL (reference sequence). V dropped 1 base and J dropped 9 bases, with 3 bases sitting between them. The assay was immunoSEQ multiplex PCR, and TCRdb's table has in-frame clones only and misses some. The data contain around 230,000 clones, roughly 89% of them singletons. This clone was counted a few times. The TCR comes from a man aged 18 to 29 with acute COVID-19. The chain carries TRBV3-1 (or the pseudogene TRBV3-2) and TRBJ2-2, with D hard to call. The sequenced material came from PBMCs or T cells enriched from blood (not recorded which). The CDR3 coding sequence is TGTGCCAGCAGCCAAGCAAGGGAGCTGTTTTTT. Its protein is CASSQARELFF.